These 8 T cell receptor beta chains came from one sample sequenced in a study of cytomegalovirus exposure and HLA in healthy donors. The PCR had 60 Vbeta and 13 Jbeta primers. Clones were sequenced by immunoSEQ multiplex PCR, and TCRdb holds only the in-frame ones, with some missing. Of 55,000 to 70,000 clones listed, roughly 74% are singletons. The sample was PBMCs. The receptors originated from a woman in her sixties or seventies in good health and CMV-seropositive.

This clone was picked up a small number of times. The genes are TRBV6-6 and TRBJ1-2; TRBD1 matches at 10 bases. V gave up 5 bases and J gave up 7 bases; unmatched junction bases: 10. The V gene's germline CDR1 is MNHNY and CDR2 SVGAGI (reference sequence). The CDR3 runs to 15 residues. The CDR3 here is CASSQIGQGEAGYTF. Written as DNA, the CDR3 is TGTGCCAGCAGTCAGATAGGACAGGGGGAAGCTGGCTACACCTTC.

This CDR3 reads CAWSITRAGTEAFF. The CDR3 nucleotides are TGTGCCTGGAGTATCACGCGGGCCGGGACTGAAGCTTTCTTT. The gene calls are TRBV30 and TRBJ1-1; D is unresolved. Germline-derived CDR1 and CDR2 are GTSNPN and SVGIG (reference sequence). The CDR3 runs 14 residues. Trimming took 2 bases from V and 5 from J, leaving 15 bases between them.

Turning to this clone: At one of its ends the junction is not consistent with the germline gene, which may arise from a read error. This rearrangement joins TRBV5-1 to TRBJ1-5; D might be TRBD1 (6 bases). The CDR3 runs 14 residues. Germline V lookup: CDR1 SGHRS, CDR2 YFSETQ. The CDR3: CAGSLDSPNQPQHF. The DNA for the CDR3 is TGCGCCGGCAGTCTGGACAGTCCCAATCAGCCCCAGCATTTT.

The chain combines TRBV30 with TRBJ1-4; no clear D. CDR1 and CDR2 from the germline V gene are GTSNPN and SVGIG (reference sequence). The CDR3 length is 13 residues. Trimming cost V 0 bases and J 7 bases, with 9 bases left between them. Here the CDR3 DNA reads TGTGCCTGGAGTGTAGGAGCAGCTGAAAAACTGTTTTTT. Translated, it gives CAWSVGAAEKLFF.

The chain links TRBV5-1 to TRBJ2-4; D not certain. The V end lost 4 bases, the J end lost 8 bases, and 10 bases lay between the germline ends. Germline V gives CDR1 SGHRS, CDR2 YFSETQ. This CDR3 comprises 12 residues. The CDR3 DNA reads TGCGCCAGCAGCACCCGCGAGGACATTCAGTACTTC. This translates into CASSTREDIQYF.

The V gene is TRBV5-1, the J gene TRBJ2-3; 7 bases are shared with TRBD2. Germline lookup yields CDR1 SGHRS and CDR2 YFSETQ. The CDR3 runs to 17 residues. The ends lost 0 bases at V and 4 bases at J; junction bases unmatched: 11. The chain's CDR3 is CASSLGLASYPPDTQYF. The DNA for the CDR3 is TGCGCCAGCAGCTTGGGACTAGCTTCTTACCCCCCAGATACGCAGTATTTT.

The chain is built from TRBV19 and TRBJ1-5, with a possible D match to TRBD1 (5 bases). Trimming shortened V by 11 bases and J by 10 bases, and 18 bases separated the two germline ends. The germline gives CDR1 LNHDA, CDR2 SQIVND (reference sequence). CDR3 length: 12 residues. CDR3 DNA sequence: TGTGCCGGGGGGGGACCGAGGGAACCCCAGCATTTT. This translates into CAGGGPREPQHF.

The chain recombines TRBV27 with TRBJ2-7, with 11 bases that match TRBD2. The junction had 7 bases not matched to a gene; V was cut back by 5 bases and J by 4 bases. In germline, CDR1 is MNHEY, CDR2 SMNVEV (reference sequence). The length of the CDR3 is 15 residues. This CDR3 is CASSTVAGGPYEQYF. The CDR3 bases are TGTGCCAGCAGTACCGTAGCGGGAGGGCCGTACGAGCAGTACTTC.